The rows below give T cell receptor beta chains drawn from one sample of a study of T cell responses to AZD1222 COVID-19 vaccine. Sequencing used immunoSEQ multiplex PCR; TCRdb keeps in-frame clones, though not all of them. The data contain 200,000 or so clones, over 80% of them singletons. Sequencing was performed on peripheral blood, taken on day 0 of AZD1222 vaccination. The receptors derive from an adult in good health. CDR3s include the opening cysteine and the closing phenylalanine or tryptophan. The D gene is left open where the match is weak. Clone size is given for some rows only: seen once, a few or many times, or a class if the clone is expanded.

V gene	J gene	D gene	clone size	CDR3 protein	CDR3 DNA
TRBV4-2	TRBJ1-2	NA	NA	CASSQEGRNYGYTF	TGTGCCAGCAGCCAAGAGGGCAGGAACTATGGCTACACCTTC
TRBV5-1	TRBJ1-2	NA	once	CASSMVAGTNYGYTF	TGCGCCAGCAGCATGGTGGCCGGGACAAACTATGGCTACACCTTC
TRBV18	TRBJ2-5	TRBD2	NA	CASSPPRLAGTGQETQYF	TGTGCCAGCTCACCTCCGAGGCTAGCGGGAACGGGGCAAGAGACCCAGTACTTC
TRBV20-1	TRBJ1-2	NA	NA	CSAPAAYGYTF	TGCAGTGCCCCCGCCGCATATGGCTACACCTTC
TRBV30	TRBJ1-2	NA	NA	CAFPRGTNYGYTF	TGTGCCTTCCCCAGGGGTACTAACTATGGCTACACCTTC
TRBV9	TRBJ2-7	NA	NA	CASSAGGGRNEQYF	TGTGCCAGCAGCGCGGGCGGCGGAAGGAACGAGCAGTACTTC
TRBV7-2	TRBJ2-1	NA	NA	CASSSPSALAYNEQFF	TGTGCCAGCAGCTCCCCCTCCGCGCTCGCCTACAATGAGCAGTTCTTC
TRBV27	TRBJ1-5	NA	NA	CASSYRGRGSQPQHF	TGTGCCAGCAGTTATAGGGGCAGGGGTAGCCAGCCCCAGCATTTT
TRBV3-1/TRBV3-2	TRBJ1-5	NA	NA	CASSQDESLGSNQPQHF	TGTGCCAGCAGCCAAGATGAGAGTCTAGGGAGCAATCAGCCCCAGCATTTT
TRBV5-1	TRBJ2-5	TRBD1	NA	CASSLGTGVQETQYF	TGCGCCAGCAGCTTAGGAACAGGGGTACAAGAGACCCAGTACTTC
TRBV19	TRBJ1-5	TRBD1	NA	CASRYTDRSNQPQHF	TGTGCCAGTAGATATACGGACAGGAGCAATCAGCCCCAGCATTTT
TRBV6-5	TRBJ1-2	TRBD1	NA	CASSSTGAGEGYTF	TGTGCCAGCAGTTCGACAGGGGCTGGCGAAGGCTACACCTTC
TRBV28	TRBJ2-3	TRBD2	NA	CASSSQTSGGAKYF	TGTGCCAGCAGTTCCCAGACTAGCGGGGGGGCAAAGTATTTT
TRBV2	TRBJ2-7	TRBD1	NA	CASNPGQGSYEQYF	TGTGCCAGCAATCCGGGACAGGGATCCTACGAGCAGTACTTC
TRBV5-4	TRBJ1-2	TRBD1	once	CASSLQGPPSVGGYTF	TGTGCCAGCAGCTTACAGGGGCCCCCGTCCGTAGGGGGCTACACCTTC